A selection of T cell receptor beta chains follows, all from one sample in a study of OX40 agonist ivuxolimab in advanced cancers. The method was immunoSEQ multiplex PCR; TCRdb's version includes in-frame clones alone and lacks a portion of them. The sample lists roughly 26,000 clones, about 88% occurring once. Material: CD4+ or CD8+ T cells sorted from blood, obtained in a trial of the OX40 agonist ivuxolimab. These receptors were taken from an adult with an advanced solid tumor such as melanoma, head and neck, liver or kidney cancer. Both conserved end residues are part of each CDR3. The D gene is left open where the match is weak. Size is omitted from some rows. Given values are once, few, many or a class for expanded clones.

CDR3 length	D gene	V gene	J gene	clone size	CDR3 protein	CDR3 DNA
15	.	TRBV9	TRBJ2-5	.	CASSVEWGRGETQYF	TGTGCCAGCAGCGTAGAATGGGGGAGAGGAGAGACCCAGTACTTC
13	.	TRBV19	TRBJ2-1	once	CASSIPSYNEQFF	TGTGCCAGTAGTATCCCCTCCTACAATGAGCAGTTCTTC
14	.	TRBV28	TRBJ1-2	.	CASSFSSEGYGYTF	TGTGCCAGCAGTTTTTCTTCGGAAGGGTATGGCTACACCTTC
10	.	TRBV6-1	TRBJ2-3	.	CASWMDTQYF	TGTGCCAGCTGGATGGATACGCAGTATTTT
18	TRBD2	TRBV19	TRBJ2-2	.	CASSPLLGGELITGELFF	TGTGCCAGTAGTCCGCTACTCGGGGGGGAGCTAATCACCGGGGAGCTGTTTTTT
15	TRBD1	TRBV9	TRBJ1-3	once	CASSPGTGVGNTIYF	TGTGCCAGCAGCCCCGGGACAGGGGTTGGAAACACCATATATTTT
15	.	TRBV15	TRBJ2-1	.	CATSRETRLDNEQFF	TGTGCCACCAGCAGAGAGACGCGTTTGGACAATGAGCAGTTCTTC
12	.	TRBV30	TRBJ2-5	.	CASQTNSETQYF	TGTGCCTCGCAGACGAATTCGGAGACCCAGTACTTC
14	TRBD2	TRBV9	TRBJ2-7	.	CASSVGLAGWEQYF	TGTGCCAGCAGCGTAGGCCTAGCGGGCTGGGAGCAGTACTTC
15	.	TRBV5-4	TRBJ2-7	.	CASSLGDFHPYEQYF	TGTGCCAGCAGCCTCGGGGACTTCCACCCCTACGAGCAGTACTTC
15	TRBD1	TRBV28	TRBJ2-7	.	CASIPLGQGSYEQYF	TGTGCCAGCATCCCCCTGGGACAGGGGTCATACGAGCAGTACTTC
15	.	TRBV28	TRBJ1-2	.	CASSPGNPRNYGYTF	TGTGCCAGCAGTCCAGGTAACCCAAGGAACTATGGCTACACCTTC
15	.	TRBV28	TRBJ1-5	.	CASSFEIGSNQPQHF	TGTGCCAGCAGTTTTGAGATAGGAAGCAATCAGCCCCAGCATTTT
16	TRBD2	TRBV27	TRBJ2-1	.	CASSGPGLAGEFEQFF	TGTGCCAGCAGTGGCCCGGGACTAGCGGGAGAATTTGAGCAGTTCTTC
11	.	TRBV4-1	TRBJ1-1	.	CASSLGMESFF	TGCGCCAGCAGCCTAGGCATGGAATCTTTCTTT
17	TRBD1	TRBV4-1	TRBJ1-2	.	CASSQQGGQDYNYGYTF	TGCGCCAGCAGCCAACAGGGGGGACAGGACTATAACTATGGCTACACCTTC
14	.	TRBV9	TRBJ2-1	.	CASSVEMVPNEQFF	TGTGCCAGCAGCGTAGAGATGGTACCCAATGAGCAGTTCTTC
13	.	TRBV5-4	TRBJ2-1	once	CASSFQGPNEQFF	TGTGCCAGCAGCTTTCAGGGGCCCAATGAGCAGTTCTTC
16	TRBD2	TRBV28	TRBJ2-3	once	CASSLSLAGATDTQYF	TGTGCCAGCAGTTTGTCACTAGCGGGTGCCACAGATACGCAGTATTTT
14	.	TRBV27	TRBJ2-2	.	CASSLGANTGELFF	TGTGCCAGCAGTTTAGGGGCCAACACCGGGGAGCTGTTTTTT
14	.	TRBV25-1	TRBJ2-5	.	CASSGQEQQETQYF	TGTGCCAGCAGTGGTCAGGAACAACAAGAGACCCAGTACTTC
14	TRBD2	TRBV30	TRBJ2-1	.	CAWSSGSAYNEQFF	TGTGCCTGGAGTAGCGGGAGCGCCTACAATGAGCAGTTCTTC
16	TRBD1	TRBV7-2	TRBJ1-1	.	CASSYGTVYGNTEAFF	TGTGCCAGCAGCTATGGGACAGTGTATGGGAACACTGAAGCTTTCTTT